These 6 T cell receptor beta chains were sequenced from one sample in a study of cytomegalovirus exposure and HLA in healthy donors. Use of 60 Vbeta and 13 Jbeta primers characterized the PCR. Profiled with immunoSEQ multiplex PCR; TCRdb holds only in-frame clones, not every one. The sample has nearly 300,000 clones, around 86% seen once. Sequenced input: PBMCs. The receptor source for this set is a man between 40 and 49 years old in good health and CMV-seropositive.

This clone was counted once. The chain recombines TRBV7-2 with TRBJ2-2; D is ambiguous. The CDR3 runs 15 residues. Looked up from germline, CDR1 is SGHTA and CDR2 is FQGNSA. Trimming left V 4 bases short and J 6 bases short, with 15 bases between. The CDR3 DNA is TGTGCCAGCAGCTACCAGTCCACCCTGGCCGGGGAGCTGTTTTTT. Translation gives CASSYQSTLAGELFF.

This clone appeared once. In DNA form, the CDR3 reads TGTGCCAGCAGCCAACACAGGGGTTACACTGAAGCTTTCTTT. Translated, it gives CASSQHRGYTEAFF. The gene calls are TRBV7-2 and TRBJ1-1; 7 bases align to TRBD1. Germline V gene data show CDR1 as SGHTA and CDR2 as FQGNSA. The CDR3 spans 14 residues. V shed 5 bases, J shed 3 bases, and the junction held 6 bases outside the gene matches.

The chain carries TRBV11-2 and TRBJ1-1; D not certain. The V gene's germline CDR1 is SGHAT and CDR2 FQNNGV. V was pared by 0 bases and J by 5 bases, with 7 bases between. The CDR3 consists of 13 residues. The CDR3 sequence: CASSLEAGTEAFF. Written as DNA, the CDR3 is TGTGCCAGCAGCTTAGAGGCGGGTACTGAAGCTTTCTTT.

This clone has just a few counts. The chain employs TRBV10-3 and TRBJ2-1; unclear D gene. Germline CDR1 is ENHRY and CDR2 is SYGVKD. CDR3 length: 14 residues. Trimming stripped 0 bases from V and 10 bases from J, with 13 bases between. CDR3 nucleotide sequence: TGTGCCATCAGTGAGTCAGACTCCCATTGGGAGCAGTTCTTC. It codes for CAISESDSHWEQFF.

The chain links TRBV28 to TRBJ1-4; D is perhaps TRBD1 (6 bases). Trimming shortened V by 5 bases and J by 8 bases, and 21 bases separated the two germline ends. The CDR3 is 16 amino acids. The germline CDR1 and CDR2 sequences are MDHEN and SYDVKM. CDR3: CASSPLDRRLIEKLFF. DNA for the CDR3: TGTGCCAGCAGTCCCTTAGACAGGCGGTTGATCGAAAAACTGTTTTTT.

CDR3 sequence reads: CASSLWGLGAGTDTQYF. CDR3 nucleotides: TGTGCCAGCAGTTTATGGGGGTTAGGGGCGGGGACAGATACGCAGTATTTT. V is TRBV28 and J is TRBJ2-3; TRBD2 might be the D (6 bases). V dropped 0 bases and J dropped 3 bases, with 16 bases sitting between them. The CDR3 sequence is 17 residues long. Germline CDR1 is MDHEN and CDR2 is SYDVKM. Using reference TRBV28 and TRBJ2-3 for the parts outside the CDR3, the full variable domain is DVKVTQSSRYLVKRTGEKVFLECVQDMDHENMFWYRQDPGLGLRLIYFSYDVKMKEKGDIPEGYSVSREKKERFSLILESASTNQTSMYLCASSLWGLGAGTDTQYFGPGTRLTVL.